This T cell receptor (beta chain) is from a study of cytomegalovirus exposure and HLA in healthy donors. Amplification used 60 Vbeta primers and 13 Jbeta primers. The authors' processing: Roughly 10 million shared chains were among about 80 million unique TCR beta chains counted in a later analysis. Measured with immunoSEQ multiplex PCR; TCRdb has only the in-frame clones, and not every one. That table supplies the V and J calls and clone size; D and trimming were determined from the DNA. Of roughly 58,000 clones in the sample, 83% were seen once. This CDR3 has 15 residues. Deletions cut 10 bases from V and 4 bases from J, with 20 bases between. Germline CDR1 and CDR2: ENHRY and SYGVKD.

The chain joins TRBV10-3 to TRBJ1-3; D possibly corresponds to TRBD1 (6 bases). This clonotype originated in a human donor in good health. Source material: PBMCs. The CDR3 DNA reads as TGTGCCACCGAAGTTCAGGGGCTGAGAGGAAACACCATATATTTT. Amino acids: CATEVQGLRGNTIYF.